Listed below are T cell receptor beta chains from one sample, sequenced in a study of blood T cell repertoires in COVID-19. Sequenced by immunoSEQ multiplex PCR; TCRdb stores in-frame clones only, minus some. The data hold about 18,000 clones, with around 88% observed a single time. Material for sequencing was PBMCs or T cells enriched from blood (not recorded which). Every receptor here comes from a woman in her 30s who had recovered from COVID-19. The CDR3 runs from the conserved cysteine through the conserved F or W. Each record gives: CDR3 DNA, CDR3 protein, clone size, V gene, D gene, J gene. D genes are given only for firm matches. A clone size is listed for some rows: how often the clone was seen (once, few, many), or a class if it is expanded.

cdr3_nt: TGTGCCTGGAGTCGAACAGAAAGGGGTACGCAGTATTTT; cdr3_aa: CAWSRTERGTQYF; clone_size: .; v_call: TRBV30; d_call: .; j_call: TRBJ2-3
cdr3_nt: TGCGCCAGCACCCTGACAGGGGGCACAGATACGCAGTATTTT; cdr3_aa: CASTLTGGTDTQYF; clone_size: .; v_call: TRBV5-1; d_call: TRBD1; j_call: TRBJ2-3
cdr3_nt: TGTGCCAGCAAATTGAGCGGGGGAACTGAAGCTTTCTTT; cdr3_aa: CASKLSGGTEAFF; clone_size: .; v_call: TRBV11-2; d_call: .; j_call: TRBJ1-1
cdr3_nt: TGCGCCAGCAGCCAAGGAACCGGGTATGAGCAGTACTTC; cdr3_aa: CASSQGTGYEQYF; clone_size: .; v_call: TRBV4-1; d_call: .; j_call: TRBJ2-7
cdr3_nt: TGTGCCAGCAGCCCCCAGGGAAACGAGCAGTACTTC; cdr3_aa: CASSPQGNEQYF; clone_size: .; v_call: TRBV7-6; d_call: .; j_call: TRBJ2-7
cdr3_nt: TGCGCCAGCAGCCTAGAAGACAGAGATACGGACACTGAAGCTTTCTTT; cdr3_aa: CASSLEDRDTDTEAFF; clone_size: .; v_call: TRBV4-1; d_call: .; j_call: TRBJ1-1
cdr3_nt: TGTGCCAGTAGTATAGATCCCAGGTATGAGCAGTTCTTC; cdr3_aa: CASSIDPRYEQFF; clone_size: once; v_call: TRBV19; d_call: .; j_call: TRBJ2-1
cdr3_nt: TGTGCCAGCGGTTGGACAGAGGCAACTAATGAAAAACTGTTTTTT; cdr3_aa: CASGWTEATNEKLFF; clone_size: .; v_call: TRBV6-5; d_call: .; j_call: TRBJ1-4
cdr3_nt: TGTGCCAGCAGTTACGAATCAGGGGCCAATGAGCAGTTCTTC; cdr3_aa: CASSYESGANEQFF; clone_size: .; v_call: TRBV6-5; d_call: .; j_call: TRBJ2-1
cdr3_nt: TGTGCCAGCAGGTCCTTAGGGGGACAGCAGTACTTC; cdr3_aa: CASRSLGGQQYF; clone_size: .; v_call: TRBV28; d_call: .; j_call: TRBJ2-7
cdr3_nt: TGTGCCAGCAGCCAGCCCGGGGGCACCGGGGAGCTGTTTTTT; cdr3_aa: CASSQPGGTGELFF; clone_size: .; v_call: TRBV14; d_call: .; j_call: TRBJ2-2
cdr3_nt: TGTGCCAGCAGTTTATGGAATCTGGACAGGGGGCCCGGGGAGCTGTTTTTT; cdr3_aa: CASSLWNLDRGPGELFF; clone_size: .; v_call: TRBV28; d_call: TRBD1; j_call: TRBJ2-2
cdr3_nt: TGCGCCAGCGAAATGGACACCTTTCCGCCGACAGATACGCAGTATTTT; cdr3_aa: CASEMDTFPPTDTQYF; clone_size: .; v_call: TRBV5-1; d_call: .; j_call: TRBJ2-3
cdr3_nt: TGTGCCATCAGTGTCGGCGGGGGGGCCGACAATGAGCAGTTCTTC; cdr3_aa: CAISVGGGADNEQFF; clone_size: .; v_call: TRBV10-3; d_call: TRBD2; j_call: TRBJ2-1
cdr3_nt: TGTGCCAGCAGCATGACAGGGAGCAATCAGCCCCAGCATTTT; cdr3_aa: CASSMTGSNQPQHF; clone_size: .; v_call: TRBV28; d_call: TRBD1; j_call: TRBJ1-5
cdr3_nt: TGCGCCAGCAGCCAAGGGCAGGGGGCGGGCGATACGCAGTATTTT; cdr3_aa: CASSQGQGAGDTQYF; clone_size: .; v_call: TRBV4-3; d_call: TRBD1; j_call: TRBJ2-3
cdr3_nt: TGCAGCGTTGAAGGAGAGGGCCGGATGGGCGGCTACACCTTC; cdr3_aa: CSVEGEGRMGGYTF; clone_size: .; v_call: TRBV29-1; d_call: .; j_call: TRBJ1-2
cdr3_nt: TGTGCCTGGAGGGGACAGGCATACTATGGCTACACCTTC; cdr3_aa: CAWRGQAYYGYTF; clone_size: .; v_call: TRBV30; d_call: TRBD1; j_call: TRBJ1-2
cdr3_nt: TGTGCCAGCAGCACGGGGGAGGGTTATAATTCACCCCTCCACTTT; cdr3_aa: CASSTGEGYNSPLHF; clone_size: .; v_call: TRBV5-4; d_call: .; j_call: TRBJ1-6
cdr3_nt: TGTGCCAGCAGTGAATCGGGGTTAATGAGGACTGAAGCTTTCTTT; cdr3_aa: CASSESGLMRTEAFF; clone_size: .; v_call: TRBV25-1; d_call: .; j_call: TRBJ1-1
cdr3_nt: TGCGCCAGCAGCCCCTTGGGACATTCCTACGAGCAGTACTTC; cdr3_aa: CASSPLGHSYEQYF; clone_size: .; v_call: TRBV5-1; d_call: .; j_call: TRBJ2-7
cdr3_nt: TGTGCCATCAGCGACCTGCTGCGGGGAGAATCCTACAATGAGCAGTTCTTC; cdr3_aa: CAISDLLRGESYNEQFF; clone_size: .; v_call: TRBV10-3; d_call: .; j_call: TRBJ2-1
cdr3_nt: TGTGCCAGCGGGGCAGAGGACTATGGCTACACCTTC; cdr3_aa: CASGAEDYGYTF; clone_size: .; v_call: TRBV2; d_call: .; j_call: TRBJ1-2
cdr3_nt: TGTGCCAGTAGTACGACTGTGAACACTGAAGCTTTCTTT; cdr3_aa: CASSTTVNTEAFF; clone_size: .; v_call: TRBV19; d_call: .; j_call: TRBJ1-1
cdr3_nt: TGTGCCAGCAGCTTAGTCGGGTTGGGGCCCCAGCATTTT; cdr3_aa: CASSLVGLGPQHF; clone_size: .; v_call: TRBV5-5; d_call: .; j_call: TRBJ1-5
cdr3_nt: TGTGCCATCAGTTCGGACAGGGGTGGCAATCAGCCCCAGCATTTT; cdr3_aa: CAISSDRGGNQPQHF; clone_size: .; v_call: TRBV10-3; d_call: TRBD1; j_call: TRBJ1-5
cdr3_nt: TGTGCCAGCAGGTCCCTCGCGGGGGGGTACGGGGAGCTGTTTTTT; cdr3_aa: CASRSLAGGYGELFF; clone_size: once; v_call: TRBV2; d_call: TRBD2; j_call: TRBJ2-2
cdr3_nt: TGTGCCAGTAGTGTGACAACGGGACAGGGGACTTCAACTAATGAAAAACTGTTTTTT; cdr3_aa: CASSVTTGQGTSTNEKLFF; clone_size: .; v_call: TRBV19; d_call: TRBD1; j_call: TRBJ1-4
cdr3_nt: TGTGCCAGCAGCAGGACAGGGGACGAGCAGTACTTC; cdr3_aa: CASSRTGDEQYF; clone_size: .; v_call: TRBV5-6; d_call: TRBD1; j_call: TRBJ2-7
cdr3_nt: TGTGCCAGCAGCCCAGGGGACAATGAGCAGTTCTTC; cdr3_aa: CASSPGDNEQFF; clone_size: .; v_call: TRBV3-1/TRBV3-2; d_call: .; j_call: TRBJ2-1
cdr3_nt: TGTGCCAGCAGCTTGGACAGGGACGTATATGGCTATGGCTACACCTTC; cdr3_aa: CASSLDRDVYGYGYTF; clone_size: .; v_call: TRBV5-4; d_call: .; j_call: TRBJ1-2
cdr3_nt: TGTGCTAGTGGTCTAATCCCCACAGGGAACTATGGCTACACCTTC; cdr3_aa: CASGLIPTGNYGYTF; clone_size: .; v_call: TRBV12-5; d_call: .; j_call: TRBJ1-2
cdr3_nt: TGTGCCAGCAGCGTCGGGACAGACCTGAACACCGGGGAGCTGTTTTTT; cdr3_aa: CASSVGTDLNTGELFF; clone_size: .; v_call: TRBV9; d_call: TRBD1; j_call: TRBJ2-2